This T cell receptor beta chain was found in a study of blood T cells in healthy people across ages (dated by TCRdb to the mid-2010s). Concerning the study at large: In model experiments, roughly one uniquely barcoded TCR beta cDNA molecule per two T cells was captured by template switching. Using deep sequencing normalized with unique cDNA molecular identifiers, the study measured how TCR beta repertoire diversity changes with age. Donors were grouped into four age groups: young (average 16 years), middle-aged (roughly 40), aged (around 60) and long-lived (82). To avoid experimental bias, donors of different ages were spread randomly across the sequencing lanes. For two donors (one aged 18 to 30 and one aged 80 or older), the study analyzed two additional independent replicas of 1 million unique cDNA reads from the same blood draw. Overall results and qualifications from the work: Estimates of total diversity based on one million sequenced T cells were considered lower bounds and underestimates. Observed TCR beta diversity per million T cells fell roughly linearly with age, and a significant reduction was already apparent by age around 36. There was a strong correlation between observed TCR beta diversity and the percentage of naive T cells measured by flow cytometry. Compared with the aged group, more naive CD4+ T cells, fewer expanded clones and increased TCR diversity were shown by the long-lived group, suggesting age selection. Since profiling was done on bulk unsorted PBMCs, naive and antigen-experienced compartments could not be conclusively compared. Donor CMV infection status was unknown, potentially confounding age-related changes in expanded clonotypes.

There are a few counts of this clonotype. Which antigen it targets is not known. Base quality data are lacking; no much larger clone is found one base away. Donors were around 37 systemically healthy Caucasian individuals from Russia aged roughly 6 to 95 years. Each donor gave 8 to 10 milliliters of peripheral blood, drawn into EDTA-treated Vacutainer tubes. Ficoll-Paque density-gradient centrifugation was used to isolate PBMCs, with at least 6 million per sample. Total RNA was extracted from PBMCs with Trizol reagent, with at least 6 micrograms obtained per sample. For every donor, flow cytometry on a PBMC aliquot measured the percentage of naive CD45RAhigh/CD27high T cells. The method was 5' RACE. Sequencing was carried out with an Illumina HiSeq 2500. A second PCR of about 7 to 12 cycles was run with a J-beta primer mix and a sample-barcoded 5' primer. Each TCR beta cDNA molecule received a unique molecular identifier from a template-switch 5' adaptor carrying 12 random nucleotides. Each sample yielded at least 2.5 million CDR3-containing paired-end reads. First-strand cDNA synthesis was performed from all RNA using the Mint cDNA synthesis kit, with priming by a TRBC-specific oligonucleotide. After uracil-DNA glycosylase treatment, a first 18-cycle PCR used universal primers M1SS and BC2_uni_R on all cDNA. As for how the authors treated the data: For normalization, 1 million high-quality reads, each with a distinct molecular identifier, were randomly selected from each sample. Instead of being binned into consensus sequences, reads that shared molecular identifiers were thrown out. MiTCR, run with a Q25 quality threshold and the strictest error-elimination algorithm, handled CDR3 identification, clonotype clustering and error correction. A nonparametric unseen species model with Euler transformation was used to estimate a lower bound on total TCR beta diversity. In TCRdb, the public reads were trimmed at Q25 with fastp and aligned with MiXCR, with productive beta chains retained. Each CDR3 protein appears once, grouped with its most common genes and DNA. The V and J calls were not made by the authors but by TCRdb's processing. Recorded for this sample are about 640,000 distinct CDR3 sequences; approximately 59% of them occurred a single time. The ten largest account for 35% to 40% of the sample.

Germline trimming amounts to 5 bases on V and 1 base on J, with 5 as the count of junction bases outside the gene matches. The germline V gene (reference sequence) gives CDR1 as SGHNT and CDR2 as YYREEE. The CDR3 numbers 16 residues from cysteine through phenylalanine. Kept here is only the CDR3 DNA, which spans 48 bases and is read in frame from base 1. The sequence links TRBV5-4 to TRBJ2-1, and 11 junctional nucleotides match TRBD2. Sequencing was performed on blood. This TCR came from a man between 60 and 75 years old in good health. This receptor has the CDR3 CASSTGTSGSYNEQFF. The bases are TGTGCCAGCAGTACCGGGACTAGCGGTTCCTACAATGAGCAGTTCTTC.